This section outlines one TCR beta chain sequence together with its context. TCRdb's copy holds only in-frame clones and misses some; the assay was immunoSEQ multiplex PCR. The sample includes around 500,000 clones, roughly 77% of them seen just once. This entry is derived from a study of shared clonotypes between healthy human individuals. CDR1 is SGHRS, CDR2 YFSETQ, per germline. The CDR3 sequence is 15 residues long. V shed 4 bases and J 3 bases; nucleotides not matched to a gene: 3. This rearrangement joins TRBV5-1 to TRBJ2-1, with 11 nucleotides matching TRBD2. This clonotype originated in a woman in her 40s in good health. Some clones in this sample may be carry-over from other donors' samples. Sequencing was carried out using PBMCs. This CDR3 reads CASSPGLAVYNEQFF. The CDR3 DNA reads TGCGCCAGCAGCCCGGGACTAGCGGTCTACAATGAGCAGTTCTTC.